The 12 T cell receptor beta chains reported below all come from one sample, sequenced in a study of blood T cell repertoires in COVID-19. This table comes from immunoSEQ multiplex PCR, and its TCRdb copy is limited to in-frame clones, with some not included. The sample carries fewer than 350,000 clones, 86% recorded once. Sequencing was performed on PBMCs or T cells enriched from blood (not recorded which). The receptors come from a woman aged 40 to 55 with acute COVID-19.

V usage is TRBV5-5 and J usage is TRBJ1-1; possible D gene TRBD1, 5 bases. Germline V gene sequence: CDR1 SGHKS, CDR2 YYEKEE (reference sequence). Trimming cost V 4 bases and J 0 bases, with 13 bases left between them. This CDR3 is 15 amino acids long. CDR3 bases: TGTGCCAGCAGCAAAGGACCAGGGATGAACACTGAAGCTTTCTTT. Its translation: CASSKGPGMNTEAFF.

The chain is built from TRBV7-2 and TRBJ1-3; D remains ambiguous. Between the trimmed V and J ends, which lost 2 bases and 0 bases, there was a span of 11 bases. The CDR3 extends over 16 amino acids. CDR1 is SGHTA and CDR2 is FQGNSA in the germline V gene. CDR3 nucleotides: TGTGCCAGCAGCTTAAAAACTGGGCTCTCTGGAAACACCATATATTTT. This gives the protein CASSLKTGLSGNTIYF.

The chain employs TRBV28 and TRBJ1-1; the D is unclear. Germline CDR1 MDHEN, CDR2 SYDVKM. V gave up 1 base and J gave up 2 bases, with 8 bases separating them. The CDR3 length is 14 residues. Here the CDR3 reads CASSLFAGNTEAFF. CDR3 in DNA: TGTGCCAGCAGTTTATTCGCAGGAAACACTGAAGCTTTCTTT.

The chain carries TRBV5-4 and TRBJ2-1; 7 positions agree with TRBD1. The CDR3 is 13 residues long. V trimming: 5 bases; J trimming: 6 bases; junction bases outside the gene matches: 5. The V gene's germline CDR1 is SGHNT and CDR2 YYREEE (reference sequence). The CDR3 is CASRPDRFNEQFF. CDR3 nucleotides: TGTGCCAGCAGGCCGGACAGGTTCAATGAGCAGTTCTTC.

This clone came up a few times. The chain is built from TRBV7-8 and TRBJ1-1; no definite D call. The CDR3 contains 14 residues. V was pared by 10 bases and J by 3 bases, with 18 bases between. Germline values: CDR1 SGHVS, CDR2 FQNEAQ. CDR3 protein: CATSYRVVDTEAFF. DNA of the CDR3: TGTGCCACCTCCTACCGGGTAGTGGACACTGAAGCTTTCTTT.

The chain links TRBV3-1 (or the pseudogene TRBV3-2) to TRBJ1-1; no clear D. Germline CDR1 reads LGHDT; CDR2 reads YNNKEL (reference sequence). The CDR3 is 13 residues long. V lost 4 bases to trimming and J lost 1 base, with 7 bases between them. The CDR3 region has the DNA TGTGCCAGCAGCCTCCTCTCGAACACTGAAGCTTTCTTT. Amino acid sequence: CASSLLSNTEAFF.

The chain recombines TRBV6-5 with TRBJ1-5; 8 positions match TRBD1. The CDR3 is 13 residues long. Looked up from germline, CDR1 is MNHEY and CDR2 is SVGAGI. After removal of 6 bases from V and 9 bases from J, the junction contained 7 bases not matched to a gene. This CDR3 is CASRNRGSGPQHF. The CDR3 region has the DNA TGTGCCAGCAGAAACAGGGGGTCCGGGCCCCAGCATTTT.

V usage is TRBV7-2 and J usage is TRBJ2-3; 9 bases line up with TRBD1. Germline trimming cut 5 bases from V and 6 bases from J; bases unmatched to any gene: 9. This CDR3 is built from 15 residues. The germline V gene encodes CDR1 SGHTA and CDR2 FQGNSA. The CDR3 reads CASSALGQGIDTQYF. The CDR3 region has the DNA TGTGCCAGCAGCGCCCTAGGACAGGGGATTGATACGCAGTATTTT.

This sequence joins TRBV11-2 and TRBJ2-1; TRBD2 agrees at 10 bases. CDR1 SGHAT and CDR2 FQNNGV come from the germline V gene. Trimming cost V 1 base and J 9 bases; bases outside gene matches: 9. The length of the CDR3 is 16 residues. CDR3 amino acids: CASSLVSGGRVGEQFF. DNA for the CDR3: TGTGCCAGCAGCTTAGTTAGCGGGGGGAGGGTAGGTGAGCAGTTCTTC.

V usage is TRBV19 and J usage is TRBJ2-2; TRBD1 is a possible D gene (5 bases). Looked up from germline, CDR1 is LNHDA and CDR2 is SQIVND (reference sequence). V lost 6 bases and J lost 7, with 15 bases in between. This CDR3 region has 14 residues. The CDR3 loop reads CASRAWTFNGELFF. DNA of the CDR3: TGTGCCAGTAGAGCGTGGACATTTAACGGGGAGCTGTTTTTT. The full variable domain, its missing parts supplied by reference TRBV19 and TRBJ2-2, is DGGITQSPKYLFRKEGQNVTLSCEQNLNHDAMYWYRQDPGQGLRLIYYSQIVNDFQKGDIAEGYSVSREKKESFPLTVTSAQKNPTAFYLCASRAWTFNGELFFGEGSRLTVL.

Many counts were recorded for this clone. The chain carries TRBV5-5 and TRBJ2-2; possible D gene TRBD2, 5 bases. The CDR3 contains 14 residues. Germline-derived CDR1 and CDR2 are SGHKS and YYEKEE (reference sequence). V lost 1 base, J lost 4 bases, and 8 bases lay in between. The CDR3 nucleotides are TGTGCCAGCAGCTTGACTAGAACCACCGGGGAGCTGTTTTTT. The encoded protein is CASSLTRTTGELFF.

The genes are TRBV4-2 and TRBJ2-2; TRBD2 aligns across 7 bases. V was clipped by 0 bases and J by 0 bases; unmatched bases: 16. CDR3 length: 21 amino acids. Germline-derived CDR1 and CDR2 are LGHNA and YNFKEQ. The CDR3 protein is CASSQDNSGGSIASNTGELFF. The CDR3, as DNA: TGTGCCAGCAGCCAAGATAATAGCGGCGGGAGCATAGCCTCGAACACCGGGGAGCTGTTTTTT.